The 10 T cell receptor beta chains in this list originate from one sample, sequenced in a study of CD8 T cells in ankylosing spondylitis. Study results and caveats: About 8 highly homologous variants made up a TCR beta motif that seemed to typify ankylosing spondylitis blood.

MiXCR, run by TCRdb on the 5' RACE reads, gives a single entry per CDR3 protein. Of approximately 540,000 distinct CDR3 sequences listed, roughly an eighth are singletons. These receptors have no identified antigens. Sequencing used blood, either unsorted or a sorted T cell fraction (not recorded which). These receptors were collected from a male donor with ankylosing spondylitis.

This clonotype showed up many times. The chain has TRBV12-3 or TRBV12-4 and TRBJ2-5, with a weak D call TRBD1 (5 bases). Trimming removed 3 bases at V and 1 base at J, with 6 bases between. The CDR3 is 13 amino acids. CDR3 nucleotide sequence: TGTGCCAGCAGTTTTGGGGCCCAAGAGACCCAGTACTTC. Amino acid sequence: CASSFGAQETQYF.

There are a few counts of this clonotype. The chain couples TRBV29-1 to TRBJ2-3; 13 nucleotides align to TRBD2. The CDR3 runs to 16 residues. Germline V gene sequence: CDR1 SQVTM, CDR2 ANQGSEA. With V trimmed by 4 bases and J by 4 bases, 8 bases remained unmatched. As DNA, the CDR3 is TGCAGCGTTGCGCGCCGGACTAGCGGGAGACCAGATACGCAGTATTTT. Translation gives CSVARRTSGRPDTQYF.

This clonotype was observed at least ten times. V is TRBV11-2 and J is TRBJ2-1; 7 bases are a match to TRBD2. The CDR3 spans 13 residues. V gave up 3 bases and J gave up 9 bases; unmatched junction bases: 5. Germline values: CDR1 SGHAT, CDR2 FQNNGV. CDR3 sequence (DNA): TGTGCCAGCAGCTTCAGCGGGGCCGGTGAGCAGTTCTTC. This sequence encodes CASSFSGAGEQFF.

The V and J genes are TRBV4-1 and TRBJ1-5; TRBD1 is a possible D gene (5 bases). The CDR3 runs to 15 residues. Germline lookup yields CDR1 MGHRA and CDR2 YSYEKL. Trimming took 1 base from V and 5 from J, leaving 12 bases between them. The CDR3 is CASSQVGRGDQPQHF. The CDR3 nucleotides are TGCGCCAGCAGCCAAGTAGGCCGGGGGGATCAGCCCCAGCATTTT.

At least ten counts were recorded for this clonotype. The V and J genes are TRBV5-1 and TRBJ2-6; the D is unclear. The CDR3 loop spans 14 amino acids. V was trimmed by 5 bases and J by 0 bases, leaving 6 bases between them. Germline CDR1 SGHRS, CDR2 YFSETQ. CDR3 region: CASSQNSGANVLTF. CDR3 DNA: TGCGCCAGCAGTCAGAACTCTGGGGCCAACGTCCTGACTTTC.

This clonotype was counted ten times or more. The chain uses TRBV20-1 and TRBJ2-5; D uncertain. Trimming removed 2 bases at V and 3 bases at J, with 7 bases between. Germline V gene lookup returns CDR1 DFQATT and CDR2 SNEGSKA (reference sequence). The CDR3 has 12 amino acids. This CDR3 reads CSARLVEETQYF. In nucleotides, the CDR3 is TGCAGTGCTAGACTCGTGGAAGAGACCCAGTACTTC.

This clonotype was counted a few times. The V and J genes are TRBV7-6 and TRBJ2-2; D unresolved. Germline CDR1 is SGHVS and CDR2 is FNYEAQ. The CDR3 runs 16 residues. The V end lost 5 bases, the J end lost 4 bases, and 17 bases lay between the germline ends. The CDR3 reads CASSPPGGPSTGELFF. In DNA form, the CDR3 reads TGTGCCAGCAGCCCCCCGGGCGGACCTTCCACCGGGGAGCTGTTTTTT.

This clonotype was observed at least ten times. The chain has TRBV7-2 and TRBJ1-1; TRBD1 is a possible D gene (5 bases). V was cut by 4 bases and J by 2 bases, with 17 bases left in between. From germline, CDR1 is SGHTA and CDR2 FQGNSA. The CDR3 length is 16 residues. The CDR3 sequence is CASSSQGTPVNTEAFF. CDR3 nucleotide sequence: TGTGCCAGCAGCTCCCAAGGGACCCCGGTTAACACTGAAGCTTTCTTT.

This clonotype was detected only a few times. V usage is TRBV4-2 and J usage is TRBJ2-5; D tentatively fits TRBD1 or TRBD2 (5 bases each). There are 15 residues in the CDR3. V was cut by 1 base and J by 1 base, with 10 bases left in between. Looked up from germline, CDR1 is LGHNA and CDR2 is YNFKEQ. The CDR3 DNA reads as TGTGCCAGCAGCCAAGGGCCGGGGACCCAAGAGACCCAGTACTTC. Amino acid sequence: CASSQGPGTQETQYF.

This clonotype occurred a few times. The CDR3 nucleotides are TGTGCCAGCAGCAAAGAGCCCCAACTCAAGCGGACCCAGTACTTC. Its translation is CASSKEPQLKRTQYF. The genes are TRBV7-9 and TRBJ2-5; the D is unclear. V was trimmed by 5 bases and J by 7 bases, leaving 20 bases between them. The V gene's germline CDR1 is SEHNR and CDR2 FQNEAQ (reference sequence). This CDR3 has 15 amino acids.